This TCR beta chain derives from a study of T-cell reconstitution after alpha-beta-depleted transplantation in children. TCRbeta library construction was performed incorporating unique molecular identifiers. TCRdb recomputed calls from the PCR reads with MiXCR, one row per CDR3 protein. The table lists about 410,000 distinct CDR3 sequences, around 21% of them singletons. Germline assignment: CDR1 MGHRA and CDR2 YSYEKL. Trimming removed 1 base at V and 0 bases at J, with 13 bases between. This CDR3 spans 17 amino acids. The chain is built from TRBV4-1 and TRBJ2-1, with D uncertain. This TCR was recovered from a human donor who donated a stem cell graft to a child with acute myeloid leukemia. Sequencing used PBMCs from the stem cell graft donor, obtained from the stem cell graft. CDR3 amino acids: CASSQAFFGDSYNEQFF. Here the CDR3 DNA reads TGCGCCAGCAGCCAAGCTTTTTTTGGGGACTCCTACAATGAGCAGTTCTTC.